This TCR beta chain is from a study of blood T cell repertoires in COVID-19. Study as a whole: The analysed material was cDNA or gDNA that came from T cells, B-cell-depleted T cells, or PBMCs.

The data were produced by immunoSEQ multiplex PCR, yet TCRdb's version contains in-frame clones alone and is incomplete. In the table there are 190,000 or so clones, around nine tenths of which are singletons. This clone was recorded once. The V and J ends lost 0 bases and 10 bases respectively, with 19 bases between them. CDR1 LNHNV and CDR2 YYDKDF come from the germline V gene (reference sequence). The CDR3 is 16 amino acids. This sequence was found in a man aged 60 to 69 who had recovered from COVID-19. Source material: peripheral blood. The V call is TRBV15, the J call TRBJ2-4, with D maybe TRBD1 (6 bases). The CDR3 is CATSRDARTAGGIQYF. CDR3 nucleotide sequence: TGTGCCACCAGCAGAGACGCCCGGACAGCCGGAGGTATTCAGTACTTC.